A single sample is the source of the 16 T cell receptor beta chains below, sequenced in a study of blood T cell repertoires in COVID-19. Only in-frame clones appear in the TCRdb table, and some are missing; sequencing was by immunoSEQ multiplex PCR. The sample lists more than 80,000 clones, approximately 88% occurring once. The specimen sequenced was peripheral blood. Source of these receptors: a woman between 55 and 75 years old with COVID-19, enrolled during active disease.

This clone was observed a single time. The V call is TRBV7-2, the J call TRBJ1-2; D is uncertain. This CDR3 has 15 residues. V was trimmed by 1 base and J by 2 bases, leaving 11 bases between them. Per germline, CDR1 SGHTA and CDR2 FQGNSA. CDR3 protein: CASSLVVHPNYGYTF. For the CDR3, the DNA is TGTGCCAGCAGCTTAGTTGTACACCCAAACTATGGCTACACCTTC.

This chain connects TRBV28 to TRBJ1-4, with 7 bases identical to TRBD1. The trim removed 4 bases at V and 7 bases at J, leaving 6 bases unmatched. The CDR3 sequence is 14 residues long. Germline CDR1 and CDR2: MDHEN and SYDVKM. The chain's CDR3 is CASSSTGSGEKLFF. The CDR3, as DNA: TGTGCCAGCAGTTCGACAGGGAGTGGTGAAAAACTGTTTTTT. The full variable domain, its missing parts supplied by reference TRBV28 and TRBJ1-4, is DVKVTQSSRYLVKRTGEKVFLECVQDMDHENMFWYRQDPGLGLRLIYFSYDVKMKEKGDIPEGYSVSREKKERFSLILESASTNQTSMYLCASSSTGSGEKLFFGSGTQLSVL.

The V and J genes are TRBV6-1 and TRBJ2-7; unclear D gene. In germline, CDR1 is MNHNS, CDR2 SASEGT. This CDR3 contains 15 residues. V was pared by 1 base and J by 2 bases, with 12 bases between. In DNA form, the CDR3 reads TGTGCCAGCAGTGAAGGAGGTGACGCCACCTACGAGCAGTACTTC. The encoded protein is CASSEGGDATYEQYF.

This rearrangement joins TRBV2 to TRBJ2-7; 7 bases align to TRBD2. The germline CDR1 and CDR2 sequences are SNHLY and FYNNEI. V shed 6 bases and J 0 bases; nucleotides not matched to a gene: 14. This CDR3 is 17 amino acids long. The CDR3 loop reads CASRDVTAGPISYEQYF. As DNA, the CDR3 is TGTGCCAGCAGGGACGTGACAGCGGGGCCTATCTCCTACGAGCAGTACTTC.

The genes are TRBV9 and TRBJ1-1, with D unresolved. The V end was cut by 0 bases, the J end by 1 base, with 7 bases between. CDR3 size: 14 residues. Germline V gene sequence: CDR1 SGDLS, CDR2 YYNGEE. In nucleotides, the CDR3 is TGTGCCAGCAGCGTAGCCGGGAGGAACACTGAAGCTTTCTTT. This codes for CASSVAGRNTEAFF.

The chain uses TRBV28 and TRBJ1-3, with a possible D match to TRBD1 (6 bases). Germline V CDR1 and CDR2: MDHEN, SYDVKM. The CDR3 spans 15 residues. Trimming left V 5 bases short and J 0 bases short, with 11 bases between. The CDR3 here is CASSIGGGSGNTIYF. The CDR3 nucleotides are TGTGCCAGCAGTATAGGGGGGGGCTCTGGAAACACCATATATTTT.

The chain is built from TRBV6-5 and TRBJ1-2, with 7 bases fitting TRBD1. Germline trimming cut 0 bases from V and 2 bases from J; bases unmatched to any gene: 0. The CDR3 has 14 residues. Germline assignment: CDR1 MNHEY and CDR2 SVGAGI. CDR3: CASSYSTGNYGYTF. The CDR3, as DNA: TGTGCCAGCAGTTACTCGACAGGGAACTATGGCTACACCTTC.

A remark on this clone: One end of the junction does not line up with germline, which may come from a read error. The rearrangement uses TRBV15 and TRBJ2-3; 8 bases are a match to TRBD2. The germline CDR1 and CDR2 sequences are LNHNV and YYDKDF (reference sequence). CDR3 length equals 13 residues. The CDR3 sequence is CATSRDRGGTLYF. CDR3 in DNA: TGTGCCACCAGCAGAGATCGGGGGGGAACGCTGTATTTT.

This chain uses TRBV6-2 or TRBV6-3 with TRBJ2-3; D gene unclear. Germline assignment: CDR1 MNHEY and CDR2 SVGEGT. The V and J ends lost 0 bases and 0 bases respectively, with 7 bases between them. The CDR3 has 15 residues. CDR3 nucleotides: TGTGCCAGCAGTTACTCAGATAGAAGCACAGATACGCAGTATTTT. Translated: CASSYSDRSTDTQYF.

The V gene is TRBV5-8, the J gene TRBJ2-7, with a possible D match to TRBD2 (6 bases). CDR1 is SGHTS and CDR2 is YDEGEE in the germline V gene. This CDR3 spans 15 amino acids. Trimming shortened V by 0 bases and J by 5 bases, and 15 bases separated the two germline ends. This chain's CDR3 is CASSLGAPPGDEQYF. The CDR3, as DNA: TGTGCCAGCAGCTTGGGCGCCCCGCCGGGGGACGAGCAGTACTTC.

Only one count was recorded for this clone. V gene TRBV12-3 or TRBV12-4 combines with J gene TRBJ1-5; the D gene is possibly TRBD1 (5 bases). This CDR3 region has 12 residues. The germline V and J ends were trimmed by 5 bases and 4 bases, with 6 bases remaining between them. CDR3 region: CASSHRNQPQHF. DNA for the CDR3: TGTGCCAGCAGTCACAGGAATCAGCCCCAGCATTTT.

This clone has just one count. J is TRBJ2-4 and V is TRBV5-1; maybe TRBD1 (5 bases). In germline, CDR1 is SGHRS, CDR2 YFSETQ. CDR3 length equals 14 residues. V was shortened by 5 bases and J by 1 base, with 10 bases between the two germline ends. The CDR3 region has the DNA TGCGCCAGCAGTCCAGGGCCTGCCAAAAACATTCAGTACTTC. Residues: CASSPGPAKNIQYF.

The chain uses TRBV5-6 and TRBJ1-5; tentative D call: TRBD1 (5 bases). The germline gives CDR1 SGHDT, CDR2 YYEEEE. The V end lost 3 bases, the J end lost 0 bases, and 16 bases lay between the germline ends. This CDR3 is built from 17 residues. CDR3 sequence: CASSSLRDTYSNQPQHF. The CDR3 region has the DNA TGTGCCAGCAGCTCTCTCAGGGATACTTATAGCAATCAGCCCCAGCATTTT.

V is TRBV6-1 and J is TRBJ1-2; D is ambiguous. The CDR3 spans 14 residues. Germline values: CDR1 MNHNS, CDR2 SASEGT. Trimming removed 0 bases at V and 4 bases at J, with 9 bases between. The CDR3 protein is CASSEANPVYGYTF. The CDR3 region has the DNA TGTGCCAGCAGTGAAGCGAATCCGGTCTATGGCTACACCTTC.

This chain connects TRBV6-5 to TRBJ1-1; perhaps TRBD1 as D (6 bases). CDR1 and CDR2 (germline): MNHEY, SVGAGI. The ends were cut back, 0 bases at V and 1 base at J, with 9 bases in the middle. The CDR3 is 15 amino acids. The CDR3 reads CASSYSRDKNTEAFF. As DNA, the CDR3 is TGTGCCAGCAGTTACTCGAGGGACAAGAACACTGAAGCTTTCTTT.

V gene TRBV27 combines with J gene TRBJ1-5, with D unresolved. This CDR3 spans 18 amino acids. Germline V gives CDR1 MNHEY, CDR2 SMNVEV (reference sequence). V was cut by 6 bases and J by 6 bases, with 27 bases left in between. CDR3 in amino acids: CASRTEVRAAVRFQPQHF. CDR3 DNA: TGTGCCAGCAGAACTGAGGTTCGGGCAGCGGTTCGGTTTCAGCCCCAGCATTTT.